This T cell receptor beta chain was identified in a study of Graves' ophthalmopathy and Graves' hyperthyroidism. This clonotype has a count of ten or more. Its antigen is unidentified. Uncontrolled infections, other autoimmune diseases, pregnancy or lactation barred patients from enrollment. Clinicians made diagnoses from clinical symptoms, serum thyroxine, TRAb, thyroid ultrasound and orbital computed tomography. From fresh peripheral blood, 10 ml in volume, the PBMCs were obtained. General study points: Detection in blood was also observed for most expanded thyroid clonotypes above 0.001 frequency.

This CDR3 has 15 amino acids. Trimming took 0 bases from V and 0 from J, leaving 9 bases between them. In germline, CDR1 is ENHRY, CDR2 SYGVKD. Amplification targeted the TCR beta CDR3 regions, with RNA transcripts as the source material. A first-round RT-PCR used HTBI primers, followed by a second-round multiplex PCR. A single record per CDR3 protein comes from TCRdb applying MiXCR to the multiplex PCR reads. The sample consists of about 420,000 distinct CDR3 sequences, under 25% of them appearing once. The sequence came from a woman aged 18-35 years with stable Graves' hyperthyroidism. The rearrangement links TRBV10-3 to TRBJ2-7, with D possibly called TRBD1 or TRBD2 (5 bases each). Material: peripheral blood. The CDR3 reads CAISESGPSSYEQYF. CDR3 in DNA: TGTGCCATCAGTGAGTCGGGACCCAGCTCCTACGAGCAGTACTTC.